This paragraph covers one TCR beta chain sequence. The CDR3 runs to 14 residues. V lost 3 bases to trimming and J lost 4 bases, with 13 bases between them. Germline V gene data show CDR1 as SGHRS and CDR2 as YFSETQ. This sample was taken from a study of blood T cell repertoires in COVID-19. TCRdb keeps only in-frame clones here, not all; method: immunoSEQ multiplex PCR. The table shows 250,000 to 350,000 clones, with approximately 90% occurring only once. The specimen was PBMCs or T cells enriched from blood (not recorded which). This receptor was identified in a woman under 30 who had recovered from COVID-19. The chain combines TRBV5-1 with TRBJ1-2, with TRBD1 as a possible D gene (6 bases). CDR3 amino acids: CASSSADRPYGYTF. The CDR3 nucleotides read TGCGCCAGCAGCTCGGCTGACAGGCCCTATGGCTACACCTTC.